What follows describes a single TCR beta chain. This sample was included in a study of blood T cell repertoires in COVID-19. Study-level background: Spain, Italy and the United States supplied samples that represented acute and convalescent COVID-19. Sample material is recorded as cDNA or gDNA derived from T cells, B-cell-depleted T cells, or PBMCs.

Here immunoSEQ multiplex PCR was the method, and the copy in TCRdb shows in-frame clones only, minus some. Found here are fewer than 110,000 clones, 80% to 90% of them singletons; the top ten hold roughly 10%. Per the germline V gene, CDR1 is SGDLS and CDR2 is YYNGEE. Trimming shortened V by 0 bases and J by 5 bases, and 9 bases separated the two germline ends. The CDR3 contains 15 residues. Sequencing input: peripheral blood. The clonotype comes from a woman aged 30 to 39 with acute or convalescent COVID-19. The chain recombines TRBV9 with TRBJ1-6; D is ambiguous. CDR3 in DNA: TGTGCCAGCAGCGTAGACGGGGAGGATAATTCACCCCTCCACTTT. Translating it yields CASSVDGEDNSPLHF.